These T cell receptor beta chains were read from a single sample in a study of blood T cell repertoires in COVID-19. Some clones are missing from TCRdb's copy, which holds only in-frame ones; the method was immunoSEQ multiplex PCR. The table lists around 180,000 clones, less than 85% of them singletons. The material sequenced was PBMCs or T cells enriched from blood (not recorded which). These receptors all come from a man aged 45 to 65 who had recovered from COVID-19. CDR3s include the opening cysteine and the closing phenylalanine or tryptophan. The D gene is left open where the match is weak. Where a row states a size, it is once, few, many or the class of an expanded clone; other rows omit it.

clone size: NA
V gene: TRBV11-2
J gene: TRBJ2-2
D gene: NA
CDR3 DNA: TGTGCCAGCAGCTTAAGGGGCGGTACCGGGGAGCTGTTTTTT
CDR3 protein: CASSLRGGTGELFF

clone size: NA
V gene: TRBV20-1
J gene: TRBJ1-5
D gene: NA
CDR3 DNA: TGCAGTGCTAGTCCGTCCGGCAATCAGCCCCAGCATTTT
CDR3 protein: CSASPSGNQPQHF

clone size: NA
V gene: TRBV3-1/TRBV3-2
J gene: TRBJ2-6
D gene: TRBD1
CDR3 DNA: TGTGCCAGCAGCCCACAGGGGGCGAATGGGGCCAACGTCCTGACTTTC
CDR3 protein: CASSPQGANGANVLTF

clone size: NA
V gene: TRBV18
J gene: TRBJ1-1
D gene: NA
CDR3 DNA: TGTGCCAGCTCCTCAAACACAGGGACGGAAGCTTTCTTT
CDR3 protein: CASSSNTGTEAFF

clone size: NA
V gene: TRBV6-5
J gene: TRBJ2-2
D gene: NA
CDR3 DNA: TGTGCCAGCAGCTATGATACAGGTGCCACCGGGGAGCTGTTTTTT
CDR3 protein: CASSYDTGATGELFF

clone size: few
V gene: TRBV30
J gene: TRBJ1-6
D gene: NA
CDR3 DNA: TGTGCCTGGAGTGCCGAACAGGGAGTTCGTTCACCCCTCCACTTT
CDR3 protein: CAWSAEQGVRSPLHF

clone size: NA
V gene: TRBV11-3
J gene: TRBJ2-2
D gene: TRBD2
CDR3 DNA: TGTGCCAGCAGCCCAAGTACAGCGGGGACCGGGGAGCTGTTTTTT
CDR3 protein: CASSPSTAGTGELFF

clone size: NA
V gene: TRBV11-2
J gene: TRBJ2-7
D gene: TRBD2
CDR3 DNA: TGTGCCAGCAGCCCGGGACTAGCCCCCTACGAGCAGTACTTC
CDR3 protein: CASSPGLAPYEQYF

clone size: NA
V gene: TRBV7-2
J gene: TRBJ2-4
D gene: NA
CDR3 DNA: TGTGCCAGCAGCTTAGAGCTGGACAGAAACATTCAGTACTTC
CDR3 protein: CASSLELDRNIQYF

clone size: few
V gene: TRBV28
J gene: TRBJ1-1
D gene: TRBD1
CDR3 DNA: TGTGCCAGCAGACCCAGCTCCGGGACAGTAGCTCGAGCTTTCTTT
CDR3 protein: CASRPSSGTVARAFF

clone size: NA
V gene: TRBV6-6
J gene: TRBJ2-1
D gene: NA
CDR3 DNA: TGTGCCAGCAGTTACTCGACGGGGATTGGGCAGTTCTTC
CDR3 protein: CASSYSTGIGQFF

clone size: NA
V gene: TRBV2
J gene: TRBJ2-5
D gene: TRBD1
CDR3 DNA: TGTGCCAGCAAGGCAGGGGGCCAAGAGACCCAGTACTTC
CDR3 protein: CASKAGGQETQYF

clone size: NA
V gene: TRBV6-5
J gene: TRBJ1-2
D gene: NA
CDR3 DNA: TGTGCCAGCAGGCAAACAGGTCTTGACTATGGCTACACCTTC
CDR3 protein: CASRQTGLDYGYTF

clone size: NA
V gene: TRBV7-9
J gene: TRBJ2-4
D gene: NA
CDR3 DNA: TGTGCCAGCAGCTTAGGGGCAGGGCTAGCCAAAAACATTCAGTACTTC
CDR3 protein: CASSLGAGLAKNIQYF

clone size: NA
V gene: TRBV28
J gene: TRBJ2-1
D gene: NA
CDR3 DNA: TGTGCCAGCAGTCCCGGGAATCTGTTGGGCAATGAGCAGTTCTTC
CDR3 protein: CASSPGNLLGNEQFF

clone size: NA
V gene: TRBV28
J gene: TRBJ2-7
D gene: NA
CDR3 DNA: TGTGCCAGCAGTTTTATTACCGGACTACGCTACGAGCAGTACTTC
CDR3 protein: CASSFITGLRYEQYF

clone size: NA
V gene: TRBV15
J gene: TRBJ1-3
D gene: NA
CDR3 DNA: TGTGCCACCAGAGCACCAGGGCGCGGAAACACCATATATTTT
CDR3 protein: CATRAPGRGNTIYF

clone size: NA
V gene: TRBV10-1
J gene: TRBJ2-2
D gene: NA
CDR3 DNA: TGCGCCAGCAGTGATGGGGCAGCTAAGAACACCGGGGAGCTGTTTTTT
CDR3 protein: CASSDGAAKNTGELFF

clone size: few
V gene: TRBV5-8
J gene: TRBJ1-6
D gene: TRBD1
CDR3 DNA: TGTGCCAGCAGCCCTATAACGACAGGGGTAGCACCCCTCCACTTT
CDR3 protein: CASSPITTGVAPLHF

clone size: once
V gene: TRBV4-3
J gene: TRBJ1-5
D gene: NA
CDR3 DNA: TGCGCCAGCAGCCAAGATCATGATCAGCCCCAGCATTTT
CDR3 protein: CASSQDHDQPQHF

clone size: NA
V gene: TRBV5-5
J gene: TRBJ2-2
D gene: TRBD2
CDR3 DNA: TGTGCCAGCAGCGCGGGAGTTGAGGGGGAGCTGTTTTTT
CDR3 protein: CASSAGVEGELFF

clone size: NA
V gene: TRBV19
J gene: TRBJ1-6
D gene: NA
CDR3 DNA: TGTGCCAGTAGTATCCCCGATTCACCCCTCCACTTT
CDR3 protein: CASSIPDSPLHF

clone size: NA
V gene: TRBV11-2
J gene: TRBJ1-6
D gene: NA
CDR3 DNA: TGTGCCAGCAGCTCCTCGGCCAGGGGTAATTCACCCCTCCACTTT
CDR3 protein: CASSSSARGNSPLHF

clone size: NA
V gene: TRBV7-6
J gene: TRBJ1-2
D gene: NA
CDR3 DNA: TGTGCCAGCAGTCGGGACTATGGCTACACCTTC
CDR3 protein: CASSRDYGYTF

clone size: NA
V gene: TRBV7-9
J gene: TRBJ2-7
D gene: NA
CDR3 DNA: TGTGCCAGCAGGGCAGGGAACTCCTACGAGCAGTACTTC
CDR3 protein: CASRAGNSYEQYF

clone size: many
V gene: TRBV28
J gene: TRBJ2-7
D gene: TRBD2
CDR3 DNA: TGTGCCAGCAGTGGGGGACTAGCGAACCGCTACGAGCAGTACTTC
CDR3 protein: CASSGGLANRYEQYF

clone size: NA
V gene: TRBV11-2
J gene: TRBJ1-4
D gene: NA
CDR3 DNA: TGTGCCAGCAGCCCCTGGCAGGGGTCAGGTGAAAAACTGTTTTTT
CDR3 protein: CASSPWQGSGEKLFF

clone size: NA
V gene: TRBV7-2
J gene: TRBJ2-7
D gene: NA
CDR3 DNA: TGTGCCAGCAGCTTAGGAATTCAGGGCACCTACGAGCAGTACTTC
CDR3 protein: CASSLGIQGTYEQYF

clone size: NA
V gene: TRBV3-1/TRBV3-2
J gene: TRBJ1-1
D gene: NA
CDR3 DNA: TGTGCCAGCAGCCATAGACAGCTTAATCCTTGTCACACTGAAGCTTTCTTT
CDR3 protein: CASSHRQLNPCHTEAFF

clone size: NA
V gene: TRBV21-1
J gene: TRBJ1-5
D gene: NA
CDR3 DNA: TGTGCCAGCAGCAAAAGGAAGGACAGGAGGGGCGGCCAGCCCCAGCATTTT
CDR3 protein: CASSKRKDRRGGQPQHF

clone size: NA
V gene: TRBV5-6
J gene: TRBJ1-2
D gene: NA
CDR3 DNA: TGTGCCAGCAGCTTGGAGCAGCCGGGGACTAACTATGGCTACACCTTC
CDR3 protein: CASSLEQPGTNYGYTF

clone size: NA
V gene: TRBV7-2
J gene: TRBJ1-5
D gene: NA
CDR3 DNA: TGTGCCAGCAGCAATACAGGGTACGCTCAGCCCCAGCATTTT
CDR3 protein: CASSNTGYAQPQHF

clone size: once
V gene: TRBV20-1
J gene: TRBJ2-7
D gene: NA
CDR3 DNA: TGCAGTGCTAGCCAGGTCTACGAGCAGTACTTC
CDR3 protein: CSASQVYEQYF

clone size: NA
V gene: TRBV7-9
J gene: TRBJ2-3
D gene: TRBD1
CDR3 DNA: TGTGCCAGCAGCCATGGACAGGGGTACACAGATACGCAGTATTTT
CDR3 protein: CASSHGQGYTDTQYF

clone size: NA
V gene: TRBV11-2
J gene: TRBJ2-7
D gene: TRBD1
CDR3 DNA: TGTGCCAGCAGCTTTGAGACAGGGTCCTACGAGCAGTACTTC
CDR3 protein: CASSFETGSYEQYF

clone size: NA
V gene: TRBV5-1
J gene: TRBJ2-5
D gene: TRBD1
CDR3 DNA: TGCGCCAGCACCGAGGGGGCAGGTTACCAAGAGACCCAGTACTTC
CDR3 protein: CASTEGAGYQETQYF

clone size: once
V gene: TRBV10-1
J gene: TRBJ1-2
D gene: NA
CDR3 DNA: TGCGCCAGCACCCCGCAGGGTGGGTACTATGGCTACACCTTC
CDR3 protein: CASTPQGGYYGYTF

clone size: NA
V gene: TRBV28
J gene: TRBJ1-2
D gene: NA
CDR3 DNA: TGTGCCAGCAGTTTATCCACGACATTAACCTTC
CDR3 protein: CASSLSTTLTF

clone size: NA
V gene: TRBV18
J gene: TRBJ1-6
D gene: NA
CDR3 DNA: TGTGCCAGCTCACCTCGCTTGGCAGAATTAAATTCACCCCTCCACTTT
CDR3 protein: CASSPRLAELNSPLHF

clone size: few
V gene: TRBV6-2/TRBV6-3
J gene: TRBJ1-4
D gene: TRBD1
CDR3 DNA: TGTGCCAGCAGTCCCCGAGGACAGGGGACTGAAAAACTGTTTTTT
CDR3 protein: CASSPRGQGTEKLFF

clone size: NA
V gene: TRBV12-5
J gene: TRBJ2-7
D gene: NA
CDR3 DNA: TGTGCTAGTGGTTTGACGGCCTACGAGCAGTACTTC
CDR3 protein: CASGLTAYEQYF

clone size: NA
V gene: TRBV5-6
J gene: TRBJ2-3
D gene: NA
CDR3 DNA: TGTGCCAGCACGCTCGGCCGGGGGTCCACAGATACGCAGTATTTT
CDR3 protein: CASTLGRGSTDTQYF